What follows describes a single T cell receptor (beta chain). The source of the sample is a study of blood T cell repertoires in COVID-19. The germline gives CDR1 SEHNR, CDR2 FQNEAQ (reference sequence). The CDR3 is 14 residues long. V was shortened by 3 bases and J by 5 bases, with 11 bases between the two germline ends. The assay was immunoSEQ multiplex PCR, and TCRdb's table has in-frame clones only and misses some. Of about 97,000 clones in the sample, approximately 87% were seen once. The rearrangement uses TRBV7-9 and TRBJ1-5; D not certain. The specimen was peripheral blood. The receptor was derived from a woman between 25 and 40 years old with acute or convalescent COVID-19. The CDR3 here is CASSFQDSYQPQHF. CDR3 DNA sequence: TGTGCCAGCAGCTTTCAGGATTCCTATCAGCCCCAGCATTTT.